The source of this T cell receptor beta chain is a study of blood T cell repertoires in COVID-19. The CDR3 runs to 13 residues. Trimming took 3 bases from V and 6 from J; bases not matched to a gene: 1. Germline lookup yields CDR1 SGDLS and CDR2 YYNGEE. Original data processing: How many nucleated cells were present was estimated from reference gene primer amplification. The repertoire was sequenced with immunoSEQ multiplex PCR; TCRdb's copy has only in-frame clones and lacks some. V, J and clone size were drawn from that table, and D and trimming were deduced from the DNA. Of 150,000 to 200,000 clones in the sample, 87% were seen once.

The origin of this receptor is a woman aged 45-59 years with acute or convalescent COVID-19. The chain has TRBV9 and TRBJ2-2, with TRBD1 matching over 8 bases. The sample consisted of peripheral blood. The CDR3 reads CASSATGAGELFF. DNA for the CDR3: TGTGCCAGCAGCGCGACAGGGGCCGGGGAGCTGTTTTTT.